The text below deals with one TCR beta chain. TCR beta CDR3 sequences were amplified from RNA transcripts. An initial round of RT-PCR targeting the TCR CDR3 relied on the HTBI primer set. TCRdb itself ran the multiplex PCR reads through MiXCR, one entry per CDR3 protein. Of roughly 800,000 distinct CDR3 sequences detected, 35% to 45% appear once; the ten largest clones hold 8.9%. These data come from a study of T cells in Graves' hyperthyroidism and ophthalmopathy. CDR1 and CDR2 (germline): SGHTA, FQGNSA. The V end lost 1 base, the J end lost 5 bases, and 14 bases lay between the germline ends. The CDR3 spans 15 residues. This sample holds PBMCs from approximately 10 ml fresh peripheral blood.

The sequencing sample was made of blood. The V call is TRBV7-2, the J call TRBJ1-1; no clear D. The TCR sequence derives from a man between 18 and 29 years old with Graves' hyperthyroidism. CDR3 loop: CASSLDWPLGTEAFF. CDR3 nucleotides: TGTGCCAGCAGCTTAGACTGGCCCCTGGGAACTGAAGCTTTCTTT.